This TCR beta chain was recorded in a study of blood T cell repertoires in COVID-19. About the study: The origin of the acute and convalescent COVID-19 samples was the United States, Italy and Spain. Sources were T cells, B-cell-depleted T cells, or PBMCs; the material itself was cDNA or gDNA.

How the authors handled the data: Amplified reference gene primers provided the basis for estimating nucleated cell counts. Sequencing used immunoSEQ multiplex PCR; TCRdb keeps in-frame clones, though not all of them. V and J calls and clone size come straight from that table; D and trimming were deduced from the DNA. The sample records over 400,000 clones, 70% to 90% being singletons. The CDR3 has 15 amino acids. The V end lost 5 bases, the J end lost 0 bases, and 11 bases lay between the germline ends. Germline loops: CDR1 LNHDA, CDR2 SQIVND (reference sequence). The sample taken for sequencing was peripheral blood. V usage is TRBV19 and J usage is TRBJ1-5; D is perhaps TRBD1 (6 bases). The sequence derives from a woman aged 25 to 39 with active or convalescent COVID-19. CDR3 DNA sequence: TGTGCCAGTAGTGAACAGGGAATTAGCAATCAGCCCCAGCATTTT. Translation gives CASSEQGISNQPQHF.